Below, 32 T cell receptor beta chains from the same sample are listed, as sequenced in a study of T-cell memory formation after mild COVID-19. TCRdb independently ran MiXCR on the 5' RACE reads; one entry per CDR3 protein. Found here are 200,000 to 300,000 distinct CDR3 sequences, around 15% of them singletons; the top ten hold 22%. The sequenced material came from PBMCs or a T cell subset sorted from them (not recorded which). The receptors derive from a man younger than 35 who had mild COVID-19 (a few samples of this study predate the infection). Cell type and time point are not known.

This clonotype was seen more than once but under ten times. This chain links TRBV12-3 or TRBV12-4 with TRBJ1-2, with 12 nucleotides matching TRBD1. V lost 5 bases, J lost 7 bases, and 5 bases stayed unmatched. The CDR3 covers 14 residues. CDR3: CASSRDRGRGGYTF. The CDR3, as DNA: TGTGCCAGCAGTCGGGACAGGGGGCGCGGTGGCTACACCTTC.

CDR3 sequence: CASSQDSQGGIQYF. CDR3 DNA sequence: TGTGCCAGCAGCCAAGATAGCCAGGGAGGCATTCAGTACTTC. The rearrangement joins TRBV4-2 to TRBJ2-4, with D perhaps TRBD2 (6 bases). The CDR3 sequence is 14 residues long. Trimming removed 0 bases at V and 9 bases at J, with 12 bases between. Germline V CDR1 and CDR2: LGHNA, YNFKEQ.

The CDR3 DNA is TGTGCCAGCAGCTTTGTTCGCCGGAACACTGAAGCTTTCTTT. The encoded protein is CASSFVRRNTEAFF. The rearrangement links TRBV11-2 to TRBJ1-1; no definite D call. CDR1 SGHAT and CDR2 FQNNGV come from the germline V gene. Trimming stripped 3 bases from V and 1 base from J, with 9 bases between. This CDR3 is 14 amino acids long.

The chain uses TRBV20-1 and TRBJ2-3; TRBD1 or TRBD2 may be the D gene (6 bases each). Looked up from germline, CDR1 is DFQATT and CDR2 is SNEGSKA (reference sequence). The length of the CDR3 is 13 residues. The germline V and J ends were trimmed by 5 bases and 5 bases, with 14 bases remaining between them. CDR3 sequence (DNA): TGCAGTGCTGGGGGGCATGAGGGAGATACGCAGTATTTT. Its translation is CSAGGHEGDTQYF.

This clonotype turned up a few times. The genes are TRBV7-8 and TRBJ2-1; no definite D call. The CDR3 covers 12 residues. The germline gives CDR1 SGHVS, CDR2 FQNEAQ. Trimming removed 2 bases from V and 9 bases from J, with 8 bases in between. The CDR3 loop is CASSLLLGEQFF. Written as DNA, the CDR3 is TGTGCCAGCAGCTTATTACTCGGTGAGCAGTTCTTC.

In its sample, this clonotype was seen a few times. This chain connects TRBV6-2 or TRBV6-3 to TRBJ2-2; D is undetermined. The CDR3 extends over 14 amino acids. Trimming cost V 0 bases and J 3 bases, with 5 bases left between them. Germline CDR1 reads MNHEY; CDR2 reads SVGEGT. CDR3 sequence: CASSYSLDTGELFF. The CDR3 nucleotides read TGTGCCAGCAGTTACTCGTTGGACACCGGGGAGCTGTTTTTT.

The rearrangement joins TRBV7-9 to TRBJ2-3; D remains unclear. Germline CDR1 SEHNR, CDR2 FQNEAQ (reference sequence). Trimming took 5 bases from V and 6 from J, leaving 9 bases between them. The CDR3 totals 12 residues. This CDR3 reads CASSRSPDTQYF. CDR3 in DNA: TGTGCCAGCAGCCGGTCCCCGGATACGCAGTATTTT.

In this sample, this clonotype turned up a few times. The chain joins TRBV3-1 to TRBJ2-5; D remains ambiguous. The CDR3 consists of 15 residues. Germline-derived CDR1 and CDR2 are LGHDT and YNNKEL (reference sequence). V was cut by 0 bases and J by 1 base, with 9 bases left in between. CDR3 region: CASSQEQPTQETQYF. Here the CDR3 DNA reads TGTGCCAGCAGCCAAGAACAACCGACCCAAGAGACCCAGTACTTC.

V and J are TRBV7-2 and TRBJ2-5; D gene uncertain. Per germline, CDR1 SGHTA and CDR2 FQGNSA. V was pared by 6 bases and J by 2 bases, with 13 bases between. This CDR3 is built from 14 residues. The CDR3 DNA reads TGTGCCAGCAGACGCCCCGGCCTGCAAGAGACCCAGTACTTC. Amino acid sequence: CASRRPGLQETQYF.

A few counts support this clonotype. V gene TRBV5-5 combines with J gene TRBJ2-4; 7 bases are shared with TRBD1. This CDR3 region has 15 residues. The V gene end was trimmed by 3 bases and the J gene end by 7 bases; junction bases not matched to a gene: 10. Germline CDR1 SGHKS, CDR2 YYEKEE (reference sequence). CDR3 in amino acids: CASSWAGGGLNIQYF. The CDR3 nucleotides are TGTGCCAGCAGCTGGGCAGGGGGTGGACTGAACATTCAGTACTTC. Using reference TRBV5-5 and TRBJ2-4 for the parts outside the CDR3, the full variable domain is DAGVTQSPTHLIKTRGQQVTLRCSPISGHKSVSWYQQVLGQGPQFIFQYYEKEERGRGNFPDRFSARQFPNYSSELNVNALLLGDSALYLCASSWAGGGLNIQYFGAGTRLSVL.

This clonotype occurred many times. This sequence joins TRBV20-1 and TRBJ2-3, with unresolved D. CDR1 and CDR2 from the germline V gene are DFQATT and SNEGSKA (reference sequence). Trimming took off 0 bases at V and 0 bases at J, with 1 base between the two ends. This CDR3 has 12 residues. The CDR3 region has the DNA TGCAGTGCTAGAGAGAGCACAGATACGCAGTATTTT. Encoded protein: CSARESTDTQYF.

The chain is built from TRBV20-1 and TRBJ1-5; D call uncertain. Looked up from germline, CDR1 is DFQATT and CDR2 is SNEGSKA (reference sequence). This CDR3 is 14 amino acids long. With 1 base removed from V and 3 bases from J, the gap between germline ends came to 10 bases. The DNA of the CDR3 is TGCAGTGCTAGAGCGGCTAGGGACAATCAGCCCCAGCATTTT. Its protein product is CSARAARDNQPQHF.

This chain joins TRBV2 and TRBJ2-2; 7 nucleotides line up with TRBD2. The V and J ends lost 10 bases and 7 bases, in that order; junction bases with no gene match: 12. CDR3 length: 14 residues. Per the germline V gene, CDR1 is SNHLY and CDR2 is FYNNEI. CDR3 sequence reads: CATGDGGFGGELFF. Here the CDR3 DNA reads TGTGCCACTGGAGACGGGGGGTTTGGCGGGGAGCTGTTTTTT.

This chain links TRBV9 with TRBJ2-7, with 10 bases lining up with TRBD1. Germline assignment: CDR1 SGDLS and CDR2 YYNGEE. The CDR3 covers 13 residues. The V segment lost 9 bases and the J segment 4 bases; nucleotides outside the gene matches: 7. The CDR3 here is CANPGTGVYEQYV. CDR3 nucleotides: TGTGCCAACCCCGGGACAGGGGTTTACGAGCAGTACGTC.

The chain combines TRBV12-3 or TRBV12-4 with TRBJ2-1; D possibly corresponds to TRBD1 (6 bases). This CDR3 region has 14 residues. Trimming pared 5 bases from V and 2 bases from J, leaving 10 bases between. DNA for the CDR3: TGTGCCAGCAGTCTGACAGGCCCCTACAATGAGCAGTTCTTC. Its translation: CASSLTGPYNEQFF.

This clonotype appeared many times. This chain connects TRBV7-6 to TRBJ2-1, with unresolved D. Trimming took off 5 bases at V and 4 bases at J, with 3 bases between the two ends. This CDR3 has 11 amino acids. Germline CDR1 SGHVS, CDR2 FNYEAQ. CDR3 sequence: CASSRYNEQFF. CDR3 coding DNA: TGTGCCAGCAGCCGTTACAATGAGCAGTTCTTC.

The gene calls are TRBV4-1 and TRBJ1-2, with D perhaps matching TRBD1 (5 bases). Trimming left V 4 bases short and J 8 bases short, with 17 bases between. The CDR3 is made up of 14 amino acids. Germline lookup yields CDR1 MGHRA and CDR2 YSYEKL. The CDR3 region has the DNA TGCGCCAGCAGCCGCACAACAGGAATGCAGGGCTACACCTTC. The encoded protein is CASSRTTGMQGYTF.

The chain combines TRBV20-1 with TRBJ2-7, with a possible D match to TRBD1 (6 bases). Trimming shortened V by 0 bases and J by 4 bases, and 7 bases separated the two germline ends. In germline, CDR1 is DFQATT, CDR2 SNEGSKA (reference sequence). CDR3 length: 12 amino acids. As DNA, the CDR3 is TGCAGTGCTAGAGATCAGGGGTACGAGCAGTACTTC. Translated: CSARDQGYEQYF.

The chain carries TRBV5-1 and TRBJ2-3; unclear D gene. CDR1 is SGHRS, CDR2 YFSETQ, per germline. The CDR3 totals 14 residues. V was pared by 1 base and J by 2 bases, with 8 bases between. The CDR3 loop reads CASSLSVLTDTQYF. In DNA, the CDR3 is TGCGCCAGCAGCTTGTCAGTCCTCACAGATACGCAGTATTTT.

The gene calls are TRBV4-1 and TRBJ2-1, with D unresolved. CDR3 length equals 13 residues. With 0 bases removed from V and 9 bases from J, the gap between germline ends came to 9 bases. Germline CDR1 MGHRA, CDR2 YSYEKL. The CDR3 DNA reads TGCGCCAGCAGCCAAGACAGATGGGCTGAGCAGTTCTTC. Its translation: CASSQDRWAEQFF.

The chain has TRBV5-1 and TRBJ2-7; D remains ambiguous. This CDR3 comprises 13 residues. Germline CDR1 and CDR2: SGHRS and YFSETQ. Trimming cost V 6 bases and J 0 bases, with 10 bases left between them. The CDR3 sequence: CASNDQNSYEQYF. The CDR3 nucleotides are TGCGCCAGCAATGACCAGAACTCCTACGAGCAGTACTTC.

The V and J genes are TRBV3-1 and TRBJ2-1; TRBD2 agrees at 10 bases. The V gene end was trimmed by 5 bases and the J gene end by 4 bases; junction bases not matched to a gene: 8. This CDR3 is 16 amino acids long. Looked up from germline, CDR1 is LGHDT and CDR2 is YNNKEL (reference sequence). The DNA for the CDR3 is TGTGCCAGCAGCTCAGGTAGCGGGGGGACTTACAATGAGCAGTTCTTC. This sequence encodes CASSSGSGGTYNEQFF.

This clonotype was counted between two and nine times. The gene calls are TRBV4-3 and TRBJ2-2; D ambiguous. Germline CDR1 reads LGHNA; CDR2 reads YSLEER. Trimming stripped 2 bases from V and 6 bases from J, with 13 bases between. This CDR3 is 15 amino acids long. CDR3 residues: CASSQKTATPGELFF. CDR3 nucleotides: TGCGCCAGCAGCCAAAAAACCGCGACACCCGGGGAGCTGTTTTTT.

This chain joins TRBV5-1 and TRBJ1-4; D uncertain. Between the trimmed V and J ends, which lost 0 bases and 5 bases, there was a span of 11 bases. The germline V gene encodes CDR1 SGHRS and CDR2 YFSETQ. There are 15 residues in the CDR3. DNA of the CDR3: TGCGCCAGCAGCTTGGCGCGCCAAACGAATGAAAAACTGTTTTTT. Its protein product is CASSLARQTNEKLFF.

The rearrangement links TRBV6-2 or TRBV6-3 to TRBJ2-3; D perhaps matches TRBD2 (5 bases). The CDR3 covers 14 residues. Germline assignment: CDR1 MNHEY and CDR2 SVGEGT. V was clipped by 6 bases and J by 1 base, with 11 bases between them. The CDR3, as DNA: TGTGCCAGCAGCCACCGGGGTGGCACAGATACGCAGTATTTT. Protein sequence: CASSHRGGTDTQYF.

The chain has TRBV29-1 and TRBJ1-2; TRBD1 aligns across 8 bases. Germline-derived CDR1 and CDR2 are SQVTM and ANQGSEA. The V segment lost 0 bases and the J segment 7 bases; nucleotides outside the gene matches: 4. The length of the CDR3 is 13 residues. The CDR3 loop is CSVEDGTGGGYTF. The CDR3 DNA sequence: TGCAGCGTTGAAGATGGGACAGGCGGTGGCTACACCTTC.

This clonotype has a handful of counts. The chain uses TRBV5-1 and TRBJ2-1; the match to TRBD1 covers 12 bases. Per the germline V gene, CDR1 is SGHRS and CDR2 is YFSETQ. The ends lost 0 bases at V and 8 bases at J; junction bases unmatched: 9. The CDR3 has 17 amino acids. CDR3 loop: CASSLAPPGQGAYEQFF. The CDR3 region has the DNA TGCGCCAGCAGCTTGGCTCCCCCGGGACAGGGGGCGTATGAGCAGTTCTTC.

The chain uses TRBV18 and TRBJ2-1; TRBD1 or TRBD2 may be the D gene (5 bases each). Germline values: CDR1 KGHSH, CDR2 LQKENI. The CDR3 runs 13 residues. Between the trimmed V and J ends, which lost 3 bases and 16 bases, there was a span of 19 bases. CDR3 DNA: TGTGCCAGCTCACCCCCCGGGGCGGCAGACTACTTCTTC. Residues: CASSPPGAADYFF. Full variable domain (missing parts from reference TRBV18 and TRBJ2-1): NAGVMQNPRHLVRRRGQEARLRCSPMKGHSHVYWYRQLPEEGLKFMVYLQKENIIDESGMPKERFSAEFPKEGPSILRIQQVVRGDSAAYFCASSPPGAADYFFGPGTRLTVL.

The CDR3 spells CASSAAGRDQPQHF. The DNA of the CDR3 is TGCGCCAGCAGTGCGGCAGGGAGGGATCAGCCCCAGCATTTT. J is TRBJ1-5 and V is TRBV10-2, with D possibly being TRBD1 (5 bases). The CDR3 has 14 amino acids. CDR1 and CDR2 (germline): WSHSY, SAAADI. Trimming stripped 4 bases from V and 5 bases from J, with 12 bases between.

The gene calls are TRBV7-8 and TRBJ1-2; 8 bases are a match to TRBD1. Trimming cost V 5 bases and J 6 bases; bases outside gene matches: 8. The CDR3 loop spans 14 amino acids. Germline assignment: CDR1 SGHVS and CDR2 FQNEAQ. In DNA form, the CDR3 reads TGTGCCAGCAGCCCGGCGACAGGGGTGGATGGCTACACCTTC. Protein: CASSPATGVDGYTF.

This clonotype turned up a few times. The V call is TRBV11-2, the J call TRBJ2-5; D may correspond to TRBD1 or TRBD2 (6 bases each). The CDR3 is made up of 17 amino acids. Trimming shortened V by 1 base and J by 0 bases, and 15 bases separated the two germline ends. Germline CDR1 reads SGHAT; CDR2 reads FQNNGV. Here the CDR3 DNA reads TGTGCCAGCAGCTTAGGGGGGCGGGGCCCCGACCAAGAGACCCAGTACTTC. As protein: CASSLGGRGPDQETQYF.

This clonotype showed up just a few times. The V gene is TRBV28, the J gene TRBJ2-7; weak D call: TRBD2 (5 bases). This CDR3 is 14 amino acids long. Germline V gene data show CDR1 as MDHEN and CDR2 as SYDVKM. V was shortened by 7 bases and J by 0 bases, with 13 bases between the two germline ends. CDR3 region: CASKYGVRSYEQYF. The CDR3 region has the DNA TGTGCCAGCAAATACGGGGTCCGCTCCTACGAGCAGTACTTC.